Following are 4 T cell receptor beta chains from one sample sequenced in a study of OX40 agonist ivuxolimab in advanced cancers. Sequencing was performed with immunoSEQ multiplex PCR; in TCRdb, only in-frame clones are kept and a portion is missing. The sample holds roughly 48,000 clones, about 87% seen once. The input for sequencing was CD4+ or CD8+ T cells sorted from blood, taken in a trial of the OX40 agonist ivuxolimab. All receptors derive from an adult with an advanced solid tumor such as melanoma, head and neck, liver or kidney cancer.

V gene TRBV11-2 combines with J gene TRBJ1-4; D gene unclear. Germline V gene sequence: CDR1 SGHAT, CDR2 FQNNGV. The CDR3 loop spans 12 amino acids. Trimming took off 1 base at V and 7 bases at J, with 4 bases between the two ends. CDR3 DNA: TGTGCCAGCAGCTTAGTGGGTGAAAAACTGTTTTTT. Amino acids: CASSLVGEKLFF.

The CDR3 nucleotides are TGTGCCAGCAGTGGGGGGACAGACTACGAGCAGTACTTC. This codes for CASSGGTDYEQYF. This chain connects TRBV7-9 to TRBJ2-7; tentatively, D is TRBD1 (7 bases). The V end lost 6 bases, the J end lost 3 bases, and 12 bases lay between the germline ends. In germline, CDR1 is SEHNR, CDR2 FQNEAQ (reference sequence). CDR3 size: 13 residues.

The V call is TRBV4-1, the J call TRBJ2-3, with 8 bases fitting TRBD2. V was clipped by 4 bases and J by 4 bases; unmatched bases: 10. Germline V gene sequence: CDR1 MGHRA, CDR2 YSYEKL. CDR3 length: 16 residues. The CDR3 DNA sequence: TGCGCCAGCAGCCTCAGCGGGGGCCCGGACGCAGATACGCAGTATTTT. This codes for CASSLSGGPDADTQYF.

V gene TRBV15 combines with J gene TRBJ2-7, with a weak D call TRBD2 (5 bases). Germline-derived CDR1 and CDR2 are LNHNV and YYDKDF (reference sequence). The V end lost 0 bases, the J end lost 7 bases, and 13 bases lay between the germline ends. This CDR3 is built from 14 residues. The CDR3 DNA sequence: TGTGCCACCAGCAGAGAGGGCCGGGGTATGGAGCAGTACTTC. Translation gives CATSREGRGMEQYF.